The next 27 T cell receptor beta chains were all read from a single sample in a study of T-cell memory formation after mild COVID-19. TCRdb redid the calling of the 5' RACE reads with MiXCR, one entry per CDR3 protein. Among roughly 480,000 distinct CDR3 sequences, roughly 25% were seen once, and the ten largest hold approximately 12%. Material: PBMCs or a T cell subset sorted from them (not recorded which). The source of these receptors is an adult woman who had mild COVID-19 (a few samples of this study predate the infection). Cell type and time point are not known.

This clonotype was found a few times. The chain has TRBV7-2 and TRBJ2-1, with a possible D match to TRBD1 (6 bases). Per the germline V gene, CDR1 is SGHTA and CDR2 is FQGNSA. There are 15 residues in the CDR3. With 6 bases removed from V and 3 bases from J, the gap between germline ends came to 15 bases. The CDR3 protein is CASRLPGHLYNEQFF. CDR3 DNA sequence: TGTGCCAGCAGGTTACCGGGACACCTCTACAATGAGCAGTTCTTC.

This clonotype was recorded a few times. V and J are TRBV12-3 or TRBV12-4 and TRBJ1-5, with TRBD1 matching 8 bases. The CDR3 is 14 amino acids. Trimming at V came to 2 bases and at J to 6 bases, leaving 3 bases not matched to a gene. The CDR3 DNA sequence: TGTGCCAGCAGTTTATACAGGGGGGCTCAGCCCCAGCATTTT. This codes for CASSLYRGAQPQHF.

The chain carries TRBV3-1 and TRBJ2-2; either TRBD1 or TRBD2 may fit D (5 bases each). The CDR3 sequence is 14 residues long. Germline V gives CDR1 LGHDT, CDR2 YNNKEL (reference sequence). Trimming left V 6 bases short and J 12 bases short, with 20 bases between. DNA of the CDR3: TGTGCCAGCAGTCGGGACCAGCGCATTTTCCAGCTGTTTTTT. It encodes CASSRDQRIFQLFF.

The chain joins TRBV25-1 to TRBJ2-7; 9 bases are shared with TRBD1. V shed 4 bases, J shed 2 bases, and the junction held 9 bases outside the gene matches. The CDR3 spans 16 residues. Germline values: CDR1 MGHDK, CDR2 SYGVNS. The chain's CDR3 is CASSGLPGTGTYEQYF. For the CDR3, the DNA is TGTGCCAGCAGTGGATTACCCGGGACAGGGACCTACGAGCAGTACTTC.

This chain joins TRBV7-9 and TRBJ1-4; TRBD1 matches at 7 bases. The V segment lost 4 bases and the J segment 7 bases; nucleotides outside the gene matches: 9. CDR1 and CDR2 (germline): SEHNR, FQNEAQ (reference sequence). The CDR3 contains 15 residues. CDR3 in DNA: TGTGCCAGCAGCTCCTTCGAGGGGGCGGTTGAAAAACTGTTTTTT. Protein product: CASSSFEGAVEKLFF.

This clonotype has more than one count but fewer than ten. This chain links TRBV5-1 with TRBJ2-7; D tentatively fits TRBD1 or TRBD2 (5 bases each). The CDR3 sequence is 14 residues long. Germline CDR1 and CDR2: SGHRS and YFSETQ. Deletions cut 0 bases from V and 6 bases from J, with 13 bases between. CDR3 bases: TGCGCCAGCAGCTTGGGACAGAGCGGAGGCGAGCAGTACTTC. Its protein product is CASSLGQSGGEQYF.

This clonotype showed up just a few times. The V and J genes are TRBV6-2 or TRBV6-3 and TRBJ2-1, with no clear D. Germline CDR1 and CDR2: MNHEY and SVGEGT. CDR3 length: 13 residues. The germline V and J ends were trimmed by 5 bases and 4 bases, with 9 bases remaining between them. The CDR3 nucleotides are TGTGCCAGCAGTGCATCTAATTACAATGAGCAGTTCTTC. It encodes CASSASNYNEQFF.

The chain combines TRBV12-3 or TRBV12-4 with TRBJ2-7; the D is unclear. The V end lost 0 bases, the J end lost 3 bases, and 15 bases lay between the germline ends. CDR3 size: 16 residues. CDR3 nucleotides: TGTGCCAGCAGTTTAGCGGCAGGCCGGTACCTCTACGAGCAGTACTTC. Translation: CASSLAAGRYLYEQYF.

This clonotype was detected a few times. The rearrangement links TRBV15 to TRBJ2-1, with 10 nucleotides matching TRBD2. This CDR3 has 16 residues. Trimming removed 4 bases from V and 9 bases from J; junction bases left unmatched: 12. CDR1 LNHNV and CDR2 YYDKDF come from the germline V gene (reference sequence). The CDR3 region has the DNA TGTGCCACCAGCACCCCGAGCGGGGGGGCCAATAGTGAGCAGTTCTTC. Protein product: CATSTPSGGANSEQFF. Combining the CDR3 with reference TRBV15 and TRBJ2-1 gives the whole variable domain DAMVIQNPRYQVTQFGKPVTLSCSQTLNHNVMYWYQQKSSQAPKLLFHYYDKDFNNEADTPDNFQSRRPNTSFCFLDIRSPGLGDTAMYLCATSTPSGGANSEQFFGPGTRLTVL.

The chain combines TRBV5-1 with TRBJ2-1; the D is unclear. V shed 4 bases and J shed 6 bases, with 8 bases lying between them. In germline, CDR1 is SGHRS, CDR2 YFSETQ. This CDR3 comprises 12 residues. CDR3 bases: TGCGCCAGCAGCCCAGGTTTCAATGAGCAGTTCTTC. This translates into CASSPGFNEQFF.

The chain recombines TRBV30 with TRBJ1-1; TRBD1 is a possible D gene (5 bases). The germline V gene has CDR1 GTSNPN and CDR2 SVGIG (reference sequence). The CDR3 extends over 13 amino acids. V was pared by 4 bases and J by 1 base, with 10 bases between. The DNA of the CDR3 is TGTGCCTGGAAGGGACGGGCGAACACTGAAGCTTTCTTT. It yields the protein CAWKGRANTEAFF.

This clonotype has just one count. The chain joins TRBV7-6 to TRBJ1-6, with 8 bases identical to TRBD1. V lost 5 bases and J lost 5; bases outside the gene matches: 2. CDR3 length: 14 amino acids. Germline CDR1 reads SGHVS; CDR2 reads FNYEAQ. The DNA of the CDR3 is TGTGCCAGCAGCACGGGACAGGATAATTCACCCCTCCACTTT. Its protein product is CASSTGQDNSPLHF.

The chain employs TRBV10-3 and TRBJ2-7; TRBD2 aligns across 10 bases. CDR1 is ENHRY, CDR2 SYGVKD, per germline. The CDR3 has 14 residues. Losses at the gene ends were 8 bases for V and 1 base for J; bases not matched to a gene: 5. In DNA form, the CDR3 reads TGTGCCATCGGACGGACTAGCGGTTCCTACGAGCAGTACTTC. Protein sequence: CAIGRTSGSYEQYF.

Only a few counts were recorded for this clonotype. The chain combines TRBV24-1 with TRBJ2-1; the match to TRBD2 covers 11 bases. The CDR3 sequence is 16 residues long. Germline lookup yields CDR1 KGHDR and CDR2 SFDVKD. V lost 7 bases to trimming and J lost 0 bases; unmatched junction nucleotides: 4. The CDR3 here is CATSATSGISYNEQFF. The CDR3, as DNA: TGTGCCACCAGCGCGACTAGCGGGATCTCCTACAATGAGCAGTTCTTC.

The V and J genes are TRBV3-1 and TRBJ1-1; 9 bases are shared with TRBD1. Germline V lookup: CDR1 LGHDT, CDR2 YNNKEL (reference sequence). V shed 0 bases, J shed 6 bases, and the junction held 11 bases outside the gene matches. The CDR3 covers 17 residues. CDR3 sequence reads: CASSQDLIGTGKAEAFF. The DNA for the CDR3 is TGTGCCAGCAGCCAAGATCTAATCGGGACAGGGAAGGCTGAAGCTTTCTTT.

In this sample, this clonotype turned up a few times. CDR3 sequence: CATGTQETQYF. The CDR3 DNA reads as TGTGCCACCGGGACGCAAGAGACCCAGTACTTC. The rearrangement uses TRBV6-2 or TRBV6-3 and TRBJ2-5; possibly TRBD1 or TRBD2 for D (5 bases each). V dropped 10 bases and J dropped 2 bases, with 8 bases sitting between them. This CDR3 has 11 residues. Germline assignment: CDR1 MNHEY and CDR2 SVGEGT.

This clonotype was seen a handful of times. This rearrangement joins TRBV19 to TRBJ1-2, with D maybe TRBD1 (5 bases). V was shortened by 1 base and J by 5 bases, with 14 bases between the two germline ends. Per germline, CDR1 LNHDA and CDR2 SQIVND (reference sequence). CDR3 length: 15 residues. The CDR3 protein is CASSIVGRRTYGYTF. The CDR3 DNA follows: TGTGCCAGTAGTATAGTGGGGCGTCGGACGTATGGCTACACCTTC.

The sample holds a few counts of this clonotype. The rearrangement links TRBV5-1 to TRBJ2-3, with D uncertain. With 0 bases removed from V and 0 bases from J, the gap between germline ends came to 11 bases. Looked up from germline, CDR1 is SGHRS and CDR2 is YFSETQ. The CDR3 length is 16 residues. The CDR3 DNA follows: TGCGCCAGCAGCTTGGTTTTACGGCCAAGCACAGATACGCAGTATTTT. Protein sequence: CASSLVLRPSTDTQYF.

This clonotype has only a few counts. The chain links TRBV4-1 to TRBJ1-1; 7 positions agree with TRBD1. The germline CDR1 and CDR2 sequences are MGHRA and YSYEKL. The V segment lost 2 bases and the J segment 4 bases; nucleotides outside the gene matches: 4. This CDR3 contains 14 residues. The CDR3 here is CASSQNRGFTEAFF. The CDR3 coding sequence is TGCGCCAGCAGCCAAAACAGGGGATTCACTGAAGCTTTCTTT.

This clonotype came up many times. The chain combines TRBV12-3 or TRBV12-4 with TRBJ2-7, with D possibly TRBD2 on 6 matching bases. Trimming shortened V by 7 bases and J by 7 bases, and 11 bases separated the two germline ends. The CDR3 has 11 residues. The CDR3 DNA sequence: TGTGCCAGCACCATCAGCGGGGAGCAGTACTTC. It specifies CASTISGEQYF.

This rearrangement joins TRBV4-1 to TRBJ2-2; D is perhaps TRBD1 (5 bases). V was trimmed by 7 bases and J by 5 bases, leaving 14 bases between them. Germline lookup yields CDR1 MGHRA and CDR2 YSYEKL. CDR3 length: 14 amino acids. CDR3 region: CASKNWAGTGELFF. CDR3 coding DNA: TGCGCCAGCAAGAACTGGGCAGGGACCGGGGAGCTGTTTTTT.

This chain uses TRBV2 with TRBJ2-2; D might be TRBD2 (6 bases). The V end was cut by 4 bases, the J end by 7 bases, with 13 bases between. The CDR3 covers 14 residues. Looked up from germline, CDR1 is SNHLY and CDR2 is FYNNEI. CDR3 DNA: TGTGCCAGCAGTGGGCGGGACTCAGACGGGGAGCTGTTTTTT. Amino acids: CASSGRDSDGELFF.

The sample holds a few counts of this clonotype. The CDR3 region is CAISEDSQETQYF. CDR3 bases: TGTGCCATCAGTGAGGACAGTCAAGAGACCCAGTACTTC. This chain links TRBV10-3 with TRBJ2-5, with D tentatively TRBD1 (5 bases). The V end lost 2 bases, the J end lost 2 bases, and 6 bases lay between the germline ends. Germline V gives CDR1 ENHRY, CDR2 SYGVKD. The length of the CDR3 is 13 residues.

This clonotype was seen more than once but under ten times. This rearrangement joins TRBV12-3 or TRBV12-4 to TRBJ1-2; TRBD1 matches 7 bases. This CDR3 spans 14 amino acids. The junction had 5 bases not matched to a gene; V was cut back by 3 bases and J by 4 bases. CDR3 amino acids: CASSFRGQGYGYTF. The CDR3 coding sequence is TGTGCCAGCAGTTTTAGGGGGCAGGGCTATGGCTACACCTTC.

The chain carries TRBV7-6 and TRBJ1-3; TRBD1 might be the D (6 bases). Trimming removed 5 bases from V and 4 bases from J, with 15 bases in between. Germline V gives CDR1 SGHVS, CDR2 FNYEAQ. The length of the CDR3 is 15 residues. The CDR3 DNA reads TGTGCCAGCAGCGCCGGTGCAGGGGTAGGAAACACCATATATTTT. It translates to CASSAGAGVGNTIYF.

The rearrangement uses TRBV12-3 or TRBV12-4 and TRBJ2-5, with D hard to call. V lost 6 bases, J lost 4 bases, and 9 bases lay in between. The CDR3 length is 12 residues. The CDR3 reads CASSITRETQYF. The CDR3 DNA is TGTGCCAGCAGCATCACACGAGAGACCCAGTACTTC.

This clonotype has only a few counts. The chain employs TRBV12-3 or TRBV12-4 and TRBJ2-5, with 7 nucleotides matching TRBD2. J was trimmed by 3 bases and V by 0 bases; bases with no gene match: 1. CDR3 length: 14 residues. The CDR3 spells CASSLALAEETQYF. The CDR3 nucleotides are TGTGCCAGCAGTTTAGCGCTAGCGGAAGAGACCCAGTACTTC.